One and the same sample provided the 20 T cell receptor beta chains below, sequenced in a study of molecular identifiers for immune sequencing clone quantification. TCRdb re-called the PCR reads with MiXCR, one entry per CDR3 protein. The sample holds 550,000 to 750,000 distinct CDR3 sequences, roughly 21% seen once. The sample was naive CD8+ T cells from blood, with Jurkat cell RNA spiked in. The subset was: FACS-sorted CD8+CD4-CCR7+CD45RA+ naive T cells. The receptors derive from a human donor in good health. Some libraries in this study had Jurkat cell RNA spiked in.

This chain joins TRBV4-3 and TRBJ2-7; TRBD1 matches at 9 bases. CDR1 is LGHNA, CDR2 YSLEER, per germline. The V segment lost 0 bases and the J segment 1 base; nucleotides outside the gene matches: 10. The CDR3 runs to 18 residues. The CDR3 sequence: CASSQDGGTGLTSYEQYF. DNA for the CDR3: TGCGCCAGCAGCCAAGATGGGGGGACAGGGTTGACTTCCTACGAGCAGTACTTC.

This clonotype has at least ten counts. The gene calls are TRBV4-3 and TRBJ2-3; maybe TRBD2 (6 bases). The CDR3 runs 18 residues. CDR1 is LGHNA and CDR2 is YSLEER in the germline V gene. Trimming took 1 base from V and 4 from J, leaving 21 bases between them. The CDR3 spells CASSQGPGLRESADTQYF. DNA of the CDR3: TGCGCCAGCAGCCAAGGTCCAGGACTAAGAGAAAGTGCAGATACGCAGTATTTT.

The table lists this clonotype with many counts. The J gene is TRBJ1-6, the V gene TRBV19; the D is unclear. Per germline, CDR1 LNHDA and CDR2 SQIVND (reference sequence). V lost 3 bases and J 3 bases, leaving 12 bases between the germline ends. The CDR3 runs to 16 residues. The CDR3 loop is CASSIGSAHYNSPLHF. CDR3 DNA: TGTGCCAGTAGTATCGGAAGCGCCCACTATAATTCACCCCTCCACTTT.

This clonotype has ten or more counts. The chain links TRBV6-2 or TRBV6-3 to TRBJ2-7; perhaps TRBD1 as D (5 bases). The length of the CDR3 is 14 residues. Per the germline V gene, CDR1 is MNHEY and CDR2 is SVGEGT. The ends were cut back, 2 bases at V and 7 bases at J, with 15 bases in the middle. The CDR3 is CASSYKFRAGEQYF. The CDR3 coding sequence is TGTGCCAGCAGTTACAAGTTCAGGGCAGGGGAGCAGTACTTC.

This clonotype was detected ten times or more. This chain joins TRBV9 and TRBJ1-1; unclear D gene. Trimming cost V 0 bases and J 1 base, with 7 bases left between them. The germline V gene has CDR1 SGDLS and CDR2 YYNGEE. The CDR3 length is 14 residues. CDR3 region: CASSVGWGNTEAFF. In nucleotides, the CDR3 is TGTGCCAGCAGCGTAGGTTGGGGGAACACTGAAGCTTTCTTT.

This clonotype was counted ten times or more. The rearrangement joins TRBV19 to TRBJ2-1; the D gene is possibly TRBD2 (5 bases). This CDR3 has 16 amino acids. Germline V gives CDR1 LNHDA, CDR2 SQIVND (reference sequence). V lost 5 bases and J lost 4, with 18 bases in between. The CDR3 DNA is TGTGCCAGTAGTTTCAGCGAGCGGCCGTATTACAATGAGCAGTTCTTC. Residues: CASSFSERPYYNEQFF. Combining the CDR3 with reference TRBV19 and TRBJ2-1 gives the whole variable domain DGGITQSPKYLFRKEGQNVTLSCEQNLNHDAMYWYRQDPGQGLRLIYYSQIVNDFQKGDIAEGYSVSREKKESFPLTVTSAQKNPTAFYLCASSFSERPYYNEQFFGPGTRLTVL.

There are many counts of this clonotype. The chain uses TRBV20-1 and TRBJ2-1, with D perhaps assigned TRBD1 or TRBD2 (5 bases each). The CDR3 sequence is 16 residues long. The ends were cut back, 5 bases at V and 4 bases at J, with 21 bases in the middle. CDR1 and CDR2 (germline): DFQATT, SNEGSKA (reference sequence). CDR3: CSAHPRGDSPYNEQFF. The DNA for the CDR3 is TGCAGTGCTCATCCGAGGGGAGATTCCCCATACAATGAGCAGTTCTTC.

This clonotype has at least ten counts. V and J are TRBV7-9 and TRBJ2-5, with D perhaps TRBD1 (6 bases). The CDR3 is 14 amino acids. The V gene lost 5 bases and the J gene lost 2 bases, with 12 bases spanning the gap. The V gene's germline CDR1 is SEHNR and CDR2 FQNEAQ (reference sequence). In DNA form, the CDR3 reads TGTGCCAGCAGCGACCTGACAGGACAAGAGACCCAGTACTTC. Translating gives CASSDLTGQETQYF.

This clonotype was detected a few times. The chain employs TRBV2 and TRBJ2-7; no firm D call. The ends were cut back, 5 bases at V and 6 bases at J, with 11 bases in the middle. Per the germline V gene, CDR1 is SNHLY and CDR2 is FYNNEI. The CDR3 has 12 amino acids. The CDR3 region is CASSYLIREQYF. In DNA, the CDR3 is TGTGCCAGCAGTTATCTTATACGCGAGCAGTACTTC.

The chain couples TRBV30 to TRBJ1-5; no reliable D call. The ends were cut back, 0 bases at V and 5 bases at J, with 17 bases in the middle. There are 16 residues in the CDR3. Germline CDR1 reads GTSNPN; CDR2 reads SVGIG (reference sequence). The CDR3 bases are TGTGCCTGGAGTGTGGGATCCCCGACGGGCCATCAGCCCCAGCATTTT. It codes for CAWSVGSPTGHQPQHF.

Regarding this clonotype: It may be a read error: a sequence one base away is much more abundant. This rearrangement joins TRBV7-2 to TRBJ2-7, with no clear D. The germline V and J ends were trimmed by 4 bases and 3 bases, with 16 bases remaining between them. CDR3 length equals 15 residues. Per germline, CDR1 SGHTA and CDR2 FQGNSA. In nucleotides, the CDR3 is TGTGCCAGCAGCTCCGGACGGATAACGTGCTACGAGCAGTACTTC. Protein product: CASSSGRITCYEQYF.

This clonotype occurred many times. This rearrangement joins TRBV28 to TRBJ2-7; the D gene could be TRBD1 or TRBD2 (5 bases each). Germline assignment: CDR1 MDHEN and CDR2 SYDVKM. The V gene lost 5 bases and the J gene lost 0 bases, with 14 bases spanning the gap. The CDR3 length is 15 residues. The CDR3 reads CASSLRGLSSYEQYF. The CDR3 coding sequence is TGTGCCAGCAGTCTTCGGGGCCTTAGCTCCTACGAGCAGTACTTC.

V is TRBV20-1 and J is TRBJ2-1; 11 nucleotides line up with TRBD2. Trimming at V came to 6 bases and at J to 7 bases, leaving 8 bases not matched to a gene. The CDR3 contains 14 residues. Germline V gives CDR1 DFQATT, CDR2 SNEGSKA (reference sequence). The CDR3 bases are TGCAGTGCCACGGGACTAGCGGTTTTGAATGAGCAGTTCTTC. It translates to CSATGLAVLNEQFF.

This clonotype was recorded many times. The V and J genes are TRBV19 and TRBJ1-5; TRBD1 might be the D (5 bases). The CDR3 loop spans 12 amino acids. V was clipped by 8 bases and J by 6 bases, with 11 bases between them. CDR1 and CDR2 (germline): LNHDA, SQIVND (reference sequence). The CDR3 loop reads CASDQGGQPQHF. CDR3 bases: TGTGCCAGTGACCAGGGAGGTCAGCCCCAGCATTTT.

In this sample, this clonotype turned up many times. This rearrangement joins TRBV20-1 to TRBJ2-7; TRBD2 aligns across 13 bases. CDR1 is DFQATT and CDR2 is SNEGSKA in the germline V gene (reference sequence). After removal of 6 bases from V and 1 base from J, the junction contained 9 bases not matched to a gene. The CDR3 has 16 residues. The CDR3: CSAQQGLAGVSYEQYF. CDR3 nucleotides: TGCAGTGCCCAGCAAGGACTAGCGGGAGTGTCCTACGAGCAGTACTTC.

In its sample, this clonotype was seen many times. The V gene is TRBV18, the J gene TRBJ2-5; a possible D gene is TRBD2 (5 bases). Trimming shortened V by 2 bases and J by 3 bases, and 10 bases separated the two germline ends. The V gene's germline CDR1 is KGHSH and CDR2 LQKENI. The CDR3 loop spans 14 amino acids. The CDR3 sequence is CASSPIPGEETQYF. The CDR3 DNA sequence: TGTGCCAGCTCACCAATTCCCGGGGAAGAGACCCAGTACTTC.

This clonotype was observed many times. The CDR3 nucleotides are TGTGCCAGCAGCCGCGGGACAGATGACCAGCCCCAGCATTTT. Its protein product is CASSRGTDDQPQHF. The chain is built from TRBV4-2 and TRBJ1-5, with 7 bases identical to TRBD1. The CDR3 extends over 14 amino acids. J gave up 7 bases and V 4 bases, and 7 bases lay outside the gene matches. Germline CDR1 LGHNA, CDR2 YNFKEQ.

For this clonotype: This may stem from a read error, because a much larger clone lies one nucleotide away. The CDR3 DNA reads TGTGCCACCGTGGGGGGGACCAGCACAGATGCGCAGTATTTT. Translation: CATVGGTSTDAQYF. The chain combines TRBV25-1 with TRBJ2-3; TRBD2 agrees at 7 bases. The CDR3 is 14 residues long. Germline lookup yields CDR1 MGHDK and CDR2 SYGVNS.

This clonotype was observed a single time. A much larger clone lies one base from this, so it may be a read error. The J gene is TRBJ2-1, the V gene TRBV7-9; D is perhaps TRBD1 or TRBD2 (5 bases each). From germline, CDR1 is SEHNR and CDR2 FQNEAQ (reference sequence). The CDR3 covers 16 residues. CDR3 loop: CACSLVPRGVHNEQFF. The DNA of the CDR3 is TGTGCCTGCAGCTTAGTCCCCCGGGGCGTCCACAATGAGCAGTTCTTC. Full variable domain (outside the CDR3, taken from reference TRBV7-9 and TRBJ2-1): DTGVSQNPRHKITKRGQNVTFRCDPISEHNRLYWYRQTLGQGPEFLTYFQNEAQLEKSRLLSDRFSAERPKGSFSTLEIQRTEQGDSAMYLCACSLVPRGVHNEQFFGPGTRLTVL.

The rearrangement uses TRBV9 and TRBJ2-3; 7 bases map to TRBD1. The CDR3 totals 13 residues. Germline V gene lookup returns CDR1 SGDLS and CDR2 YYNGEE. J gave up 5 bases and V 5 bases, and 5 bases lay outside the gene matches. The CDR3 DNA sequence: TGTGCCAGCAGTGCACGGACAGGAGATACGCAGTATTTT. This sequence encodes CASSARTGDTQYF.